Each of the 28 T cell receptor beta chains below was sequenced from the same sample in a study of blood T cell repertoires in COVID-19. Clones were sequenced by immunoSEQ multiplex PCR, and TCRdb holds only the in-frame ones, with some missing. Among 50,000 to 60,000 clones, approximately 83% were seen once, and the ten largest hold approximately 15%. The sequenced sample was peripheral blood. Receptors were obtained from a man aged 35-49 years with acute or convalescent COVID-19.

This sequence joins TRBV19 and TRBJ2-6, with TRBD1 as a possible D gene (5 bases). Trimming cost V 9 bases and J 1 base, with 16 bases left between them. The germline V gene encodes CDR1 LNHDA and CDR2 SQIVND (reference sequence). This CDR3 is built from 16 residues. The CDR3 bases are TGTGCCAGCCGAAGTACGGACACTTCTGGGGCCAACGTCCTGACTTTC. It codes for CASRSTDTSGANVLTF.

The chain combines TRBV30 with TRBJ1-2; TRBD1 aligns across 8 bases. The CDR3 sequence is 14 residues long. Trimming cost V 3 bases and J 8 bases; bases outside gene matches: 11. Germline V CDR1 and CDR2: GTSNPN, SVGIG (reference sequence). This CDR3 is CAWRGDRSGYGYTF. The DNA of the CDR3 is TGTGCCTGGAGGGGGGACAGGTCAGGGTACGGCTACACCTTC.

The table lists this clone with a few counts. The chain joins TRBV19 to TRBJ1-5, with 10 positions matching TRBD1. The germline V gene has CDR1 LNHDA and CDR2 SQIVND (reference sequence). The CDR3 length is 15 residues. J was trimmed by 7 bases and V by 2 bases; bases with no gene match: 5. Here the CDR3 reads CASSIKGTGVQPQHF. The CDR3 DNA follows: TGTGCCAGTAGTATAAAAGGGACAGGGGTACAGCCCCAGCATTTT.

The chain has TRBV5-1 and TRBJ2-1; 9 bases fit TRBD2. After removal of 0 bases from V and 8 bases from J, the junction contained 9 bases not matched to a gene. This CDR3 comprises 16 residues. Per the germline V gene, CDR1 is SGHRS and CDR2 is YFSETQ. The CDR3, as DNA: TGCGCCAGCAGCTTGGAAGGACTAGCGCCTCTCCATGAGCAGTTCTTC. This sequence encodes CASSLEGLAPLHEQFF.

V is TRBV7-9 and J is TRBJ1-5, with TRBD1 as a possible D gene (5 bases). This CDR3 has 13 residues. The germline V and J ends were trimmed by 6 bases and 5 bases, with 11 bases remaining between them. CDR1 is SEHNR and CDR2 is FQNEAQ in the germline V gene (reference sequence). As DNA, the CDR3 is TGTGCCAGCAGGACAGCTGGGGATCAGCCCCAGCATTTT. This codes for CASRTAGDQPQHF.

This sequence joins TRBV6-6 and TRBJ1-6; TRBD1 is a possible D gene (5 bases). The CDR3 sequence is 16 residues long. Germline CDR1 reads MNHNY; CDR2 reads SVGAGI (reference sequence). The ends were cut back, 9 bases at V and 7 bases at J, with 22 bases in the middle. CDR3 nucleotide sequence: TGTGCCAGAAGGACCTCATTTGGACGGGGGAATTCACCCCTCCACTTT. This translates into CARRTSFGRGNSPLHF.

This clone was counted between two and nine times. The chain joins TRBV3-1 (or the pseudogene TRBV3-2) to TRBJ1-5; D gene ambiguous. Germline V gene data show CDR1 as LGHDT and CDR2 as YNNKEL (reference sequence). The CDR3 spans 12 residues. Trimming removed 0 bases from V and 7 bases from J, with 4 bases in between. The CDR3, as DNA: TGTGCCAGCAGCCAAGATAGACAGCCCCAGCATTTT. It translates to CASSQDRQPQHF.

With respect to this clone: The germline gene is not matched at one end of the junction; a read error may be the cause. The rearrangement links TRBV30 to TRBJ1-2, with TRBD1 matching over 7 bases. CDR1 and CDR2 from the germline V gene are GTSNPN and SVGIG (reference sequence). CDR3 size: 13 residues. DNA of the CDR3: TGTGCCAGGAGACAGGGACACCCCTATGGCTACACCTTC. Amino acids: CARRQGHPYGYTF.

This rearrangement joins TRBV11-2 to TRBJ1-2, with a weak D call TRBD1 (6 bases). Trimming shortened V by 5 bases and J by 4 bases, and 20 bases separated the two germline ends. The CDR3 is 16 residues long. Germline values: CDR1 SGHAT, CDR2 FQNNGV. In DNA form, the CDR3 reads TGTGCCAGCAGCGGAGGGGGGGCTGGTCAACTCTATGGCTACACCTTC. Translation gives CASSGGGAGQLYGYTF.

This clone occurred a few times. This chain links TRBV3-1 (or the pseudogene TRBV3-2) with TRBJ1-1; maybe TRBD1 (6 bases). Between the trimmed V and J ends, which lost 0 bases and 5 bases, there was a span of 16 bases. Looked up from germline, CDR1 is LGHDT and CDR2 is YNNKEL (reference sequence). This CDR3 region has 16 residues. The CDR3 here is CASSQEGARVGTEAFF. The DNA of the CDR3 is TGTGCCAGCAGCCAAGAGGGGGCCAGGGTAGGGACTGAAGCTTTCTTT.

The V and J genes are TRBV7-2 and TRBJ2-2; possibly TRBD2 for D (7 bases). The CDR3 covers 15 residues. V gave up 5 bases and J gave up 3 bases, with 13 bases separating them. Germline CDR1 and CDR2: SGHTA and FQGNSA. This CDR3 is CASSLSGGHTGELFF. Here the CDR3 DNA reads TGTGCCAGCAGCCTTTCCGGGGGGCACACCGGGGAGCTGTTTTTT.

This clone was seen just once. The rearrangement uses TRBV7-9 and TRBJ2-5; tentative D call: TRBD2 (5 bases). In germline, CDR1 is SEHNR, CDR2 FQNEAQ (reference sequence). This CDR3 has 13 amino acids. The V and J ends lost 5 bases and 5 bases respectively, with 12 bases between them. The CDR3: CASSGETGETQYF. The CDR3 DNA sequence: TGTGCCAGCAGCGGTGAGACGGGGGAGACCCAGTACTTC.

The J gene is TRBJ2-3, the V gene TRBV9; 7 bases are shared with TRBD2. The CDR3 has 15 residues. The V segment lost 0 bases and the J segment 3 bases; nucleotides outside the gene matches: 4. Germline CDR1 is SGDLS and CDR2 is YYNGEE. The CDR3 loop is CASSVGQRGTDTQYF. CDR3 coding DNA: TGTGCCAGCAGCGTAGGCCAGCGGGGTACAGATACGCAGTATTTT. Combining the CDR3 with reference TRBV9 and TRBJ2-3 gives the whole variable domain DSGVTQTPKHLITATGQRVTLRCSPRSGDLSVYWYQQSLDQGLQFLIQYYNGEERAKGNILERFSAQQFPDLHSELNLSSLELGDSALYFCASSVGQRGTDTQYFGPGTRLTVL.

This clone was picked up one time. V and J are TRBV7-6 and TRBJ1-6; the match to TRBD1 covers 7 bases. CDR3 length: 18 amino acids. Germline V gene data show CDR1 as SGHVS and CDR2 as FNYEAQ. With 0 bases clipped from V and 11 bases from J, the junction kept 16 bases outside the gene matches. In DNA form, the CDR3 reads TGTGCCAGCAGCTTAGCCCCTCCGGGACAGTTTCGTGGAACACCCCTCCACTTT. It codes for CASSLAPPGQFRGTPLHF.

This sequence joins TRBV30 and TRBJ1-1; maybe TRBD1 (5 bases). The V and J ends lost 2 bases and 1 base respectively, with 8 bases between them. Germline assignment: CDR1 GTSNPN and CDR2 SVGIG (reference sequence). The CDR3 runs 13 residues. CDR3: CAWSSQGNTEAFF. CDR3 coding DNA: TGTGCCTGGAGTAGCCAGGGGAACACTGAAGCTTTCTTT.

This rearrangement joins TRBV6-5 to TRBJ2-5, with TRBD1 matching over 10 bases. Unmatched junction bases numbered 3, after V lost 6 bases and J lost 2 bases. The CDR3 is made up of 14 amino acids. From germline, CDR1 is MNHEY and CDR2 SVGAGI. CDR3 loop: CASRRGQGQETQYF. The CDR3 coding sequence is TGTGCCAGCAGGCGGGGACAGGGGCAAGAGACCCAGTACTTC.

This chain links TRBV6-1 with TRBJ1-5; 7 nucleotides match TRBD1. CDR3 length: 15 amino acids. V lost 4 bases to trimming and J lost 8 bases; unmatched junction nucleotides: 11. CDR1 is MNHNS and CDR2 is SASEGT in the germline V gene. In nucleotides, the CDR3 is TGTGCCAGCAGTGCAGCGCAGGGGGGAATGGAGCCCCAGCATTTT. This sequence encodes CASSAAQGGMEPQHF.

This chain links TRBV7-9 with TRBJ1-2, with 11 bases matching TRBD1. The CDR3 contains 15 residues. With V trimmed by 6 bases and J by 6 bases, 9 bases remained unmatched. Per germline, CDR1 SEHNR and CDR2 FQNEAQ (reference sequence). CDR3 bases: TGTGCCAGCAGACGGGACAGGGGGAACCTTCATGGCTACACCTTC. Protein: CASRRDRGNLHGYTF.

The chain links TRBV5-5 to TRBJ2-2; D uncertain. The germline V and J ends were trimmed by 2 bases and 0 bases, with 8 bases remaining between them. This CDR3 has 15 amino acids. Germline-derived CDR1 and CDR2 are SGHKS and YYEKEE (reference sequence). The CDR3 bases are TGTGCCAGCAGCTTTATCGCAGCGAACACCGGGGAGCTGTTTTTT. Protein: CASSFIAANTGELFF. The variable domain in full, with the rest retrieved from reference TRBV5-5 and TRBJ2-2, is DAGVTQSPTHLIKTRGQQVTLRCSPISGHKSVSWYQQVLGQGPQFIFQYYEKEERGRGNFPDRFSARQFPNYSSELNVNALLLGDSALYLCASSFIAANTGELFFGEGSRLTVL.

This chain uses TRBV4-1 with TRBJ1-1, with 9 bases identical to TRBD1. J was trimmed by 4 bases and V by 3 bases; bases with no gene match: 6. The CDR3 covers 15 residues. Germline values: CDR1 MGHRA, CDR2 YSYEKL. The CDR3 protein is CASSQVRDRATEAFF. CDR3 coding DNA: TGCGCCAGCAGCCAGGTTCGGGACAGGGCCACTGAAGCTTTCTTT.

As regards this clone: Other DNA sequences in the same sample also yield this CDR3. The V gene is TRBV27, the J gene TRBJ2-7; D is perhaps TRBD2 (5 bases). This CDR3 spans 12 amino acids. The V gene's germline CDR1 is MNHEY and CDR2 SMNVEV (reference sequence). Trimming removed 6 bases from V and 0 bases from J, with 6 bases in between. The CDR3 spells CASRDSSYEQYF. For the CDR3, the DNA is TGTGCCAGCAGGGACTCCTCCTACGAGCAGTACTTC.

J is TRBJ1-2 and V is TRBV5-1; D ambiguous. The germline V and J ends were trimmed by 0 bases and 8 bases, with 14 bases remaining between them. Germline-derived CDR1 and CDR2 are SGHRS and YFSETQ. The CDR3 is 14 residues long. The CDR3 DNA sequence: TGCGCCAGCAGCTTGGCGGGGAGCGCAGGCGGCTACACCTTC. This gives the protein CASSLAGSAGGYTF.

The chain links TRBV21-1 to TRBJ1-5. TRBV21-1 is a recognized pseudogene. The CDR3 consists of 18 residues. CDR3 sequence reads: CASTKEGIDWCSNQPQHF. CDR3 in DNA: TGTGCCAGCACTAAGGAGGGGATTGATTGGTGTAGCAATCAGCCCCAGCATTTT.

This clone was observed once. The chain recombines TRBV10-3 with TRBJ1-2; 8 bases fit TRBD1. Losses at the gene ends were 5 bases for V and 7 bases for J; bases not matched to a gene: 6. Germline V gene lookup returns CDR1 ENHRY and CDR2 SYGVKD. This CDR3 comprises 13 residues. The CDR3 nucleotides are TGTGCCATCAGTACACAGGGGGTGGGTGGCTACACCTTC. This sequence encodes CAISTQGVGGYTF.

The rearrangement links TRBV6-5 to TRBJ2-5; D gene ambiguous. The CDR3 sequence is 14 residues long. Trimming removed 5 bases at V and 5 bases at J, with 15 bases between. Germline V gene sequence: CDR1 MNHEY, CDR2 SVGAGI. The CDR3 here is CASSPVSSLETQYF. The CDR3 DNA is TGTGCCAGCAGTCCCGTTTCCAGTTTGGAGACCCAGTACTTC.

CDR3 amino acids: CASSVSDSRGDTQYF. The CDR3 nucleotides are TGTGCCAGCAGTGTTTCGGACAGTAGGGGAGATACGCAGTATTTT. V and J are TRBV25-1 and TRBJ2-3, with TRBD1 as a possible D gene (6 bases). Germline V gives CDR1 MGHDK, CDR2 SYGVNS. The CDR3 is 15 residues long. Between the trimmed V and J ends, which lost 4 bases and 5 bases, there was a span of 16 bases.

The J gene is TRBJ1-4, the V gene TRBV19; D unresolved. Germline loops: CDR1 LNHDA, CDR2 SQIVND (reference sequence). The CDR3 totals 14 residues. V lost 5 bases, J lost 6 bases, and 13 bases lay in between. The CDR3 sequence: CASSQKGVDEKLFF. The CDR3, as DNA: TGTGCCAGTAGTCAGAAGGGAGTGGATGAAAAACTGTTTTTT.

This clone was observed once. The chain recombines TRBV30 with TRBJ2-5; tentative D call: TRBD1 (5 bases). Germline CDR1 GTSNPN, CDR2 SVGIG (reference sequence). Trimming shortened V by 2 bases and J by 6 bases, and 16 bases separated the two germline ends. The CDR3 has 14 residues. The CDR3 DNA sequence: TGTGCCTGGAGTATTGGGTCAGGGTCTAAGACCCAGTACTTC. Translating it yields CAWSIGSGSKTQYF.